This TCR beta chain was sequenced during a study of cytomegalovirus exposure and HLA in healthy donors. Study results and limitations: An analysis was carried out at a later point. It showed that HLA-associated TCR beta chains were more clonally expanded than equally common non-associated chains. Sequencing likely generated an artifact that appeared as a cluster of highly shared sequence variants.

Concerning this clone: Its antigen is not known.

PCR used 60 Vbeta primers and 13 Jbeta primers. TCRdb's copy holds only in-frame clones and misses some; the assay was immunoSEQ multiplex PCR. Of about 120,000 clones in the sample, 82% were seen once. Germline V gene sequence: CDR1 MNHNY, CDR2 SVGAGI (reference sequence). V was cut by 7 bases and J by 1 base, with 10 bases left in between. This CDR3 has 13 residues. The genes are TRBV6-6 and TRBJ1-1, with D possibly matching TRBD1 (5 bases). Sequenced input: PBMCs. This receptor was taken from a woman younger than 35 in good health and CMV-seronegative. CDR3 protein: CASTPGENTEAFF. The CDR3 DNA sequence: TGTGCCAGCACCCCGGGGGAGAACACTGAAGCTTTCTTT.